The rows below give T cell receptor beta chains drawn from one sample of a study of tumor-infiltrating lymphocytes in localized non-small cell lung cancer. Profiled with immunoSEQ multiplex PCR; TCRdb holds only in-frame clones, not every one. The sample lists 9,500 to 15,000 clones; more than 60% were seen once. The sample taken for sequencing was lung tumor tissue. Receptors were obtained from a human donor with non-small cell lung cancer. Each CDR3 is given with its conserved first and last residue. The D gene is left open where the match is weak. Where a row states a size, it is once, few, many or the class of an expanded clone; other rows omit it.

v_gene	abundance	j_gene	d_gene	CDR3nt	CDR3aa
TRBV21-1	once	TRBJ1-1	-	TGTGCCAGCAGCATACCCATGGGTTTGGGCACTGAAGCTTTCTTT	CASSIPMGLGTEAFF
TRBV19	-	TRBJ2-7	-	TGTGCCAGTAGTATCGGGTACGAGCAGTACTTC	CASSIGYEQYF
TRBV9	few	TRBJ1-5	-	TGTGCCAGCAGCGTAGGGGGGGGCCCAGACCAGCCCCAGCATTTT	CASSVGGGPDQPQHF
TRBV18	-	TRBJ2-1	TRBD1	TGTGCCAGCTCACCGACACAGGGGATGGGCAATGAGCAGTTCTTC	CASSPTQGMGNEQFF
TRBV7-6	-	TRBJ1-4	TRBD1	TGTGCCAGCAGCCGGGGACAGGGGGAGAGGACTAATGAAAAACTGTTTTTT	CASSRGQGERTNEKLFF
TRBV4-1	-	TRBJ2-7	-	TGCGCCAGCAGCCAACCGATCAGGGGAGGCTACGAGCAGTACTTC	CASSQPIRGGYEQYF
TRBV7-8	-	TRBJ2-1	-	TGTGCCAGCAGCTCCTACAGGGATGAGCAGTTCTTC	CASSSYRDEQFF
TRBV7-2	-	TRBJ2-5	-	TGTGCCAGCAGCTTAGGCTCGTCGCTTCAGCTCTACCAAGAGACCCAGTACTTC	CASSLGSSLQLYQETQYF
TRBV30	-	TRBJ1-4	TRBD1	TGTGCCTGGAGTGGCGCTGACAGGGGAAAACTGTTTTTT	CAWSGADRGKLFF
TRBV5-4	-	TRBJ2-3	-	TGTGCCAGCAGCTTGGAACAGTCCCACACAGATACGCAGTATTTT	CASSLEQSHTDTQYF
TRBV11-2	once	TRBJ2-5	-	TGTGCCAGCAGCTCCCTCTCCTTTTGGCAATACCAAGAGACCCAGTACTTC	CASSSLSFWQYQETQYF
TRBV7-9	-	TRBJ2-5	-	TGTGCCAGCAGCCTCCGGGACCCCTGGGGGACCCAGTACTTC	CASSLRDPWGTQYF
TRBV6-5	-	TRBJ2-1	-	TGTGCCAGCTCAGTTAGCCCCCCGGGTTACAATGAGCAGTTCTTC	CASSVSPPGYNEQFF
TRBV5-8	-	TRBJ1-1	-	TGTGCCAGCAGCTCCCGACAAGGAGCTCTTTGGAACACTGAAGCTTTCTTT	CASSSRQGALWNTEAFF
TRBV6-6	-	TRBJ2-5	-	TGTGCCAGCAGGGCGGAGGGGCGGGAGACCCAGTACTTC	CASRAEGRETQYF
TRBV5-4	-	TRBJ2-5	TRBD2	TGTGCCAGCAGCCCGGGAGGGGTTGGGGGAGAGACCCAGTACTTC	CASSPGGVGGETQYF
TRBV7-3	once	TRBJ1-1	-	TGTGCCAGCAGCTTAAATTCGGCCGGTGAAGCTTTCTTT	CASSLNSAGEAFF
TRBV6-4	-	TRBJ1-2	-	TGTGCCAGCAGTCCGACAGGAACGGTTGGCTACACCTTC	CASSPTGTVGYTF
TRBV7-9	-	TRBJ2-5	TRBD2	TGTGCCAGCAGACGCCGGGAGGGCAACCAAGAGACCCAGTACTTC	CASRRREGNQETQYF
TRBV7-8	once	TRBJ2-1	TRBD2	TGTGCCAGCAGCCCCACCGGGACTAGCGGACCCGCGGGTTGGTTCTTC	CASSPTGTSGPAGWFF
TRBV19	-	TRBJ2-2	-	TGTGCCAGTAGCCCACAGACTAGAGCGGGCAGAACCGGGGAGCTGTTTTTT	CASSPQTRAGRTGELFF
TRBV7-6	-	TRBJ2-5	-	TGTGCCAGCAGCCCCGGACCCAATAGGGAGACCCAGTACTTC	CASSPGPNRETQYF
TRBV30	-	TRBJ1-2	TRBD1	TGTGCCTGGAGTCCCGGACAGGCGTACTATGGCTACACCTTC	CAWSPGQAYYGYTF
TRBV6-6	-	TRBJ2-5	-	TGTGCCAGCAGTTACGGGGAGACCCAGTACTTC	CASSYGETQYF
TRBV4-2	-	TRBJ1-2	-	TGTGCCAGCAGCCTAAATAGCGGGCATAACTATGGCTACACCTTC	CASSLNSGHNYGYTF
TRBV30	-	TRBJ2-7	TRBD2	TGTGCCTGGAGTGAAGGACTAGGGAGCTACGAGCAGTACTTC	CAWSEGLGSYEQYF
TRBV6-5	-	TRBJ1-3	-	TGTGCCAGCAGTTACTCTCCAGGTTACGGAAACACCATATATTTT	CASSYSPGYGNTIYF
TRBV5-1	-	TRBJ2-5	-	TGCGCCAGCAGCTTGGTGGGAGGACTGGAGACCCAGTACTTC	CASSLVGGLETQYF
TRBV7-9	few	TRBJ2-3	TRBD2	TGTGCCAGCAACACAGGTTTAGCGGGTGGCACAGATACGCAGTATTTT	CASNTGLAGGTDTQYF
TRBV4-1	-	TRBJ2-3	-	TGCGCCAGCAGCCAAGATCCGGGAGGGGGCGGCACAGATACGCAGTATTTT	CASSQDPGGGGTDTQYF
TRBV27	medium-sized	TRBJ1-2	TRBD1	TGTGCCAGCAGTTTATTGGACAGGGGTTTGGACGGCTACACCTTC	CASSLLDRGLDGYTF
TRBV7-7	-	TRBJ2-7	-	TGTGCCAGCAGCTTGCGGGAAGGCTACGAGCAGTACTTC	CASSLREGYEQYF
TRBV7-2	-	TRBJ2-3	-	TGTGCCAGCAGCTTAGTGGCGGGTAGCACAGATACGCAGTATTTT	CASSLVAGSTDTQYF
TRBV18	few	TRBJ2-1	TRBD2	TGTGCCAGCTCACCACGGCTAGCGGGGGGGCGTGAGCAGTTCTTC	CASSPRLAGGREQFF
TRBV7-2	-	TRBJ2-2	TRBD1	TGTGCCAGTTTCCGGGACAGGGGAGGCACCGGGGAGCTGTTTTTT	CASFRDRGGTGELFF
TRBV2	-	TRBJ2-5	TRBD2	TGTGCCAGCGTTTTCGGGGCTAGCGGGGGACAAGAGACCCAGTACTTC	CASVFGASGGQETQYF
TRBV6-6	-	TRBJ2-5	-	TGTGCCAGCTCTCCTGGGGAGACCCAGTACTTC	CASSPGETQYF
TRBV2	-	TRBJ1-1	TRBD1	TGTGCCAGCAGGGACAGGGGATTTCTGAACACTGAAGCTTTCTTT	CASRDRGFLNTEAFF
TRBV18	-	TRBJ1-1	-	TGTGCCAGCTCCCCAAAGGAGGTCACTGAAGCTTTCTTT	CASSPKEVTEAFF
TRBV4-1	once	TRBJ1-1	TRBD1	TGCGCCAGCAGCCAAGATCGGGTTACAGGGGACACTGAAGCTTTCTTT	CASSQDRVTGDTEAFF
TRBV5-4	-	TRBJ1-1	-	TGTGCCAGCAGCTCCTCCTCCCCCCTAAACTGGGGTTTACACACTGAAGCTTTCTTT	CASSSSSPLNWGLHTEAFF
TRBV6-6	-	TRBJ2-3	TRBD2	TGTGCCAGCAGTTCGTCTAGCGGGAGGGCCGATACGCAGTATTTT	CASSSSSGRADTQYF
TRBV7-8	once	TRBJ1-1	-	TGTGCCAGCAGCGCAGGGGTGAACACTGAAGCTTTCTTT	CASSAGVNTEAFF